Below are 9 T cell receptor beta chains sequenced from a single sample in a study of blood T cells in healthy people across ages. A second PCR, run for roughly 7 to 12 cycles, used a sample-barcoded 5' primer plus a J-beta primer mix. A single record per CDR3 protein comes from TCRdb applying MiXCR to the 5' RACE reads. The top ten hold 6.5% to 8% of the sample, which has about 1,400,000 distinct CDR3 sequences, roughly 60% seen once. Sequencing was carried out using blood. The receptors derive from a man between 18 and 29 years old in good health.

This clonotype was seen only a few times. The V call is TRBV12-3 or TRBV12-4, the J call TRBJ1-4; D ambiguous. The CDR3 loop spans 11 amino acids. V was pared by 8 bases and J by 8 bases, with 9 bases between. CDR3 protein: CASGRGEKLFF. The CDR3, as DNA: TGTGCCAGCGGGCGAGGAGAAAAACTGTTTTTT.

The chain is built from TRBV24-1 and TRBJ1-2, with D perhaps TRBD1 (6 bases). Germline loops: CDR1 KGHDR, CDR2 SFDVKD. Trimming pared 4 bases from V and 4 bases from J, leaving 12 bases between. There are 14 residues in the CDR3. The CDR3: CATSDQTGPYGYTF. CDR3 nucleotides: TGTGCCACCAGTGACCAGACAGGACCCTATGGCTACACCTTC.

About this clonotype: An end of the junction differs from the germline gene, which may be a read error. The chain joins TRBV12-3 or TRBV12-4 to TRBJ2-3, with 9 positions matching TRBD2. This CDR3 spans 14 amino acids. In DNA form, the CDR3 reads TGTGCCAGCAAGCGGGAGGAAATCACAGGTACGCAGTATTTT. It is translated as CASKREEITGTQYF.

The chain's CDR3 is CASSGTVVPDEQFF. CDR3 nucleotides: TGTGCCAGCAGTGGGACAGTAGTCCCGGATGAGCAGTTCTTC. The gene calls are TRBV6-1 and TRBJ2-1, with a possible D match to TRBD1 (6 bases). Looked up from germline, CDR1 is MNHNS and CDR2 is SASEGT. The ends were cut back, 4 bases at V and 8 bases at J, with 15 bases in the middle. CDR3 length equals 14 residues.

Ten or more counts support this clonotype. The rearrangement links TRBV29-1 to TRBJ2-5; D possibly corresponds to TRBD2 (7 bases). The CDR3 length is 11 residues. V lost 4 bases to trimming and J lost 11 bases, with 14 bases between them. Germline V gene lookup returns CDR1 SQVTM and CDR2 ANQGSEA. DNA of the CDR3: TGCAGCGTTGTCGAAGGGGGGGAGCAGTACTTC. This encodes CSVVEGGEQYF.

The J gene is TRBJ2-1, the V gene TRBV15, with D possibly TRBD1 on 6 matching bases. The V end was cut by 5 bases, the J end by 5 bases, with 16 bases between. This CDR3 spans 15 amino acids. CDR1 is LNHNV, CDR2 YYDKDF, per germline (reference sequence). This chain's CDR3 is CATSLDRTRNNEQFF. The CDR3 bases are TGTGCCACCAGCCTAGACAGGACGAGAAACAATGAGCAGTTCTTC.

The chain carries TRBV12-3 or TRBV12-4 and TRBJ2-1; no firm D call. The ends were cut back, 2 bases at V and 2 bases at J, with 13 bases in the middle. The CDR3 consists of 16 residues. CDR3 residues: CASSLLRYPPYNEQFF. The CDR3 nucleotides read TGTGCCAGCAGTTTATTACGGTATCCTCCCTACAATGAGCAGTTCTTC.

This chain connects TRBV20-1 to TRBJ2-7, with 8 bases fitting TRBD2. The junction had 13 bases not matched to a gene; V was cut back by 6 bases and J by 6 bases. Germline V lookup: CDR1 DFQATT, CDR2 SNEGSKA (reference sequence). The CDR3 totals 14 residues. DNA for the CDR3: TGCAGTGCGGAACCCGGGACTAGTGTACCCGAGCAGTACTTC. Translating gives CSAEPGTSVPEQYF.

J is TRBJ2-2 and V is TRBV12-3 or TRBV12-4; 7 bases are shared with TRBD1. The V and J ends lost 6 bases and 2 bases, in that order; junction bases with no gene match: 9. CDR3 length: 16 residues. CDR3 in amino acids: CASSRVQGRNTGELFF. CDR3 coding DNA: TGTGCCAGCAGCCGAGTACAGGGGAGAAACACCGGGGAGCTGTTTTTT.